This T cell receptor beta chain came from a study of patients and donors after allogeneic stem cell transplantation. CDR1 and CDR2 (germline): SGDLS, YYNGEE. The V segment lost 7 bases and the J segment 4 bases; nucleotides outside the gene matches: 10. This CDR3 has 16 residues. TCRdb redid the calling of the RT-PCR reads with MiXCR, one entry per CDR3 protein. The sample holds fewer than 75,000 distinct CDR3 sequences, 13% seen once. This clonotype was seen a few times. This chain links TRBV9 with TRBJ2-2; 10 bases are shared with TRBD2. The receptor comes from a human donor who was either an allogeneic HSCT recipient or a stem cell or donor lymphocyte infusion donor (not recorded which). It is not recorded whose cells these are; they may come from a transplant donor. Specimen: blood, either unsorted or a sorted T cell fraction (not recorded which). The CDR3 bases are TGTGCCAGCTATGATGGACTAGCGGACACCACCGGGGAGCTGTTTTTT. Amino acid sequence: CASYDGLADTTGELFF.